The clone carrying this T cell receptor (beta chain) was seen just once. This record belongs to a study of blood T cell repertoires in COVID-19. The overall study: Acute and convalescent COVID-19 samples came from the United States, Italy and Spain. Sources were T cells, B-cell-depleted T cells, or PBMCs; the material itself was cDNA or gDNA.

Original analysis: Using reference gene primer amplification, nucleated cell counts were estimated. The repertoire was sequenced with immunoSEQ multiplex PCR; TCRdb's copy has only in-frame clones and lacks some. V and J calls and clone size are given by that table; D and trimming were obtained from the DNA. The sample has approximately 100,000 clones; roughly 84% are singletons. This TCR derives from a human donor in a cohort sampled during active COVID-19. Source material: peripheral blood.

The CDR3 loop is CASSNQEAEQFF. CDR3 in DNA: TGTGCCAGCAGCAACCAGGAGGCGGAGCAGTTCTTC. This sequence joins TRBV9 and TRBJ2-1, with D tentatively TRBD2 (5 bases). Per germline, CDR1 SGDLS and CDR2 YYNGEE. The CDR3 is made up of 12 amino acids. Trimming pared 4 bases from V and 10 bases from J, leaving 12 bases between.